This T cell receptor (beta chain) was sequenced for a study of glioma-infiltrating T cells after dendritic cell vaccination. The CDR3 consists of 13 residues. In germline, CDR1 is SSHAT, CDR2 FNYEAQ (reference sequence). The table came from immunoSEQ multiplex PCR; TCRdb's copy has only in-frame clones and leaves some out. The sample lists under 100,000 clones, around 90% occurring once. Turning to this clone: Its specificity is not known. Germline and junction disagree at one end, which may indicate a read error.

Selection required adequate fresh-frozen tumor tissue plus more than two years' survival data. Study results and limitations: TCR clonality showed no direct relationship with survival.

Sequenced material: blood, taken before dendritic cell vaccination. The chain is built from TRBV7-7 and TRBJ2-5, with D maybe TRBD2 (5 bases). This sequence was found in a human donor with glioblastoma. In DNA form, the CDR3 reads TGTGCTAGCAGCTTGGAGCGGCTAGAGACCCAGTACTTC. Protein product: CASSLERLETQYF.